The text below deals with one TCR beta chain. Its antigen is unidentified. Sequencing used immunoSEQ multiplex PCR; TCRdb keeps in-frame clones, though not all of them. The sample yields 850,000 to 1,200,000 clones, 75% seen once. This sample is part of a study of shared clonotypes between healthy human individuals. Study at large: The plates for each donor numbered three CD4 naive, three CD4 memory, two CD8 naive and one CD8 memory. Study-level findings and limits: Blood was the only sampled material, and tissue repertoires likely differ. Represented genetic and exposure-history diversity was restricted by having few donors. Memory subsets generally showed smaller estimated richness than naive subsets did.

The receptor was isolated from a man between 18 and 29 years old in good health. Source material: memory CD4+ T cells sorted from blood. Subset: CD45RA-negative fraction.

The CDR3 reads CASSPGGTSTDTQYF. The CDR3 DNA follows: TGCGCCAGCAGCCCGGGGGGCACAAGCACAGATACGCAGTATTTT. V and J are TRBV5-1 and TRBJ2-3; possible D gene TRBD2, 7 bases. V dropped 4 bases and J dropped 0 bases, with 12 bases sitting between them. This CDR3 contains 15 residues. Germline CDR1 reads SGHRS; CDR2 reads YFSETQ.